The T cell receptor beta chain described here comes from a study of Graves' ophthalmopathy and Graves' hyperthyroidism. Study findings and constraints: Among expanded thyroid clonotypes above 0.001 frequency, most also occurred in blood.

Germline V lookup: CDR1 SNHLY, CDR2 FYNNEI. V trimming: 3 bases; J trimming: 6 bases; junction bases outside the gene matches: 0. The CDR3 consists of 12 residues. Investigators amplified TCR beta CDR3 regions from RNA transcripts. The first round was an RT-PCR with HTBI primers, and the second round was a multiplex PCR. One entry per CDR3 protein results from TCRdb running MiXCR on the multiplex PCR reads. The data show 400,000 to 500,000 distinct CDR3 sequences, 20% to 25% seen once. The table lists this clonotype with many counts. Its antigen is unknown. The rearrangement links TRBV2 to TRBJ1-2; 8 bases are shared with TRBD1. Sequencing used peripheral blood. This sequence originates from a woman in her late teens or twenties with stable Graves' hyperthyroidism. The CDR3 here is CASSETGDGYTF. The CDR3 region has the DNA TGTGCCAGCAGTGAGACAGGGGATGGCTACACCTTC.